A selection of T cell receptor beta chains follows, all from one sample in a study of cytomegalovirus exposure and HLA in healthy donors. The data were produced by immunoSEQ multiplex PCR, yet TCRdb's version contains in-frame clones alone and is incomplete. Of roughly 140,000 clones in the sample, 70% to 85% were seen once. The sample consisted of PBMCs. The receptors were gathered from a man aged 40-50 years in good health and CMV-seropositive. Each CDR3 is given with its conserved first and last residue. The D gene is left open where the match is weak. Size values are once, few and many counts, or a class for expanded clones, and some rows have none.

TRBJ2-5 | TRBV5-1 | NA | TRBD1 | CASSSSGSAGGGETQYF | TGCGCCAGCAGCTCCTCGGGGTCGGCAGGGGGCGGGGAGACCCAGTACTTC
TRBJ1-2 | TRBV19 | NA | TRBD1 | CASSDSGTGNIYGYTF | TGTGCCAGTAGTGACTCCGGGACAGGGAACATCTATGGCTACACCTTC
TRBJ2-7 | TRBV19 | NA | TRBD2 | CASSMGRGGYEQYF | TGTGCCAGTAGTATGGGGAGGGGTGGGTACGAGCAGTACTTC
TRBJ2-5 | TRBV7-9 | NA | TRBD1 | CASSQQGVVSETQYF | TGTGCCAGCAGCCAACAGGGGGTGGTTTCGGAGACCCAGTACTTC
TRBJ2-5 | TRBV5-1 | NA | TRBD2 | CASSLSLAGGGQETQYF | TGCGCCAGCAGCTTGAGCCTAGCGGGAGGGGGGCAAGAGACCCAGTACTTC
TRBJ2-5 | TRBV5-6 | NA | NA | CASSYFEETQYF | TGTGCCAGCAGCTATTTCGAGGAGACCCAGTACTTC
TRBJ1-1 | TRBV13 | NA | NA | CASSFRGRTEAFF | TGTGCCAGCAGCTTTAGGGGTCGGACTGAAGCTTTCTTT
TRBJ2-1 | TRBV5-1 | NA | TRBD1 | CASSFGQGNEQFF | TGCGCCAGCAGCTTCGGACAGGGGAATGAGCAGTTCTTC
TRBJ1-1 | TRBV4-1 | once | NA | CASSQVGRKYTEAFF | TGCGCCAGCAGCCAAGTCGGCAGGAAATACACTGAAGCTTTCTTT
TRBJ2-7 | TRBV9 | NA | NA | CASSVTPTYEQYF | TGTGCCAGCAGCGTAACCCCTACCTACGAGCAGTACTTC
TRBJ2-7 | TRBV18 | once | NA | CASSPPGYSRNPGVYEQYF | TGTGCCAGCTCACCACCGGGCTACAGTAGGAACCCGGGGGTCTACGAGCAGTACTTC
TRBJ1-2 | TRBV10-3 | NA | NA | CAISSGDYGYTF | TGTGCCATCAGTTCAGGGGACTATGGCTACACCTTC
TRBJ2-1 | TRBV6-5 | NA | NA | CASKAGSSYNEQFF | TGTGCCAGCAAAGCGGGTAGCTCCTACAATGAGCAGTTCTTC
TRBJ1-6 | TRBV18 | NA | NA | CASSPGGDDSPLHF | TGTGCCAGCTCACCAGGGGGGGATGATTCACCCCTCCACTTT
TRBJ2-1 | TRBV19 | NA | TRBD2 | CASSITSGIGYNEQFF | TGTGCCAGTAGTATTACTAGCGGGATTGGCTACAATGAGCAGTTCTTC
TRBJ1-1 | TRBV6-5 | NA | NA | CASSYSAGVGTEAFF | TGTGCCAGCAGTTACTCGGCAGGGGTGGGCACTGAAGCTTTCTTT
TRBJ1-1 | TRBV7-9 | few | NA | CASSLRHEAFF | TGTGCCAGCAGCTTGAGGCATGAAGCTTTCTTT
TRBJ2-7 | TRBV9 | NA | TRBD1 | CASSSTGGVHF | TGTGCCAGCAGCTCGACAGGGGGCGTGCACTTC
TRBJ2-7 | TRBV7-9 | NA | NA | CASSLAGASSYEQYF | TGTGCCAGCAGCTTAGCGGGGGCGAGCTCCTACGAGCAGTACTTC
TRBJ2-1 | TRBV5-1 | NA | NA | CASSRGHPTVGEQFF | TGCGCCAGCAGTAGGGGCCATCCGACCGTCGGGGAGCAGTTCTTC
TRBJ2-1 | TRBV18 | NA | TRBD2 | CASRLAGGNFPDEQFF | TGTGCCAGCCGACTAGCGGGAGGAAACTTTCCCGATGAGCAGTTCTTC
TRBJ1-1 | TRBV7-9 | NA | TRBD1 | CASSSQGANTEAFF | TGTGCCAGCAGCTCTCAGGGGGCGAACACTGAAGCTTTCTTT
TRBJ1-2 | TRBV6-6 | NA | TRBD1 | CASTQGAKNWNGYTF | TGTGCCAGCACCCAGGGGGCGAAGAATTGGAATGGCTACACCTTC
TRBJ1-1 | TRBV15 | NA | NA | CATSRNEGTEAFF | TGTGCCACCAGCAGAAACGAGGGCACTGAAGCTTTCTTT
TRBJ2-3 | TRBV7-2 | NA | TRBD2 | CASSSGLAGRTDTQYF | TGTGCCAGCAGTTCAGGACTAGCGGGACGGACAGATACGCAGTATTTT
TRBJ1-6 | TRBV7-2 | NA | NA | CASSLVRLNSPLHF | TGTGCCAGCAGCTTAGTACGGTTAAATTCACCCCTCCACTTT
TRBJ1-2 | TRBV6-1 | few | NA | CASSGRSQGYGYTF | TGTGCCAGCAGTGGAAGATCGCAGGGGTATGGCTACACCTTC
TRBJ1-2 | TRBV7-9 | NA | NA | CASSSLGALGDYGYTF | TGTGCCAGCAGCTCACTAGGAGCCCTTGGCGACTATGGCTACACCTTC
TRBJ1-1 | TRBV6-5 | NA | TRBD1 | CASSVTGADTEAFF | TGTGCCAGCAGCGTGACAGGGGCGGACACTGAAGCTTTCTTT
TRBJ2-3 | TRBV4-1 | NA | TRBD2 | CASSHPGTTAQYF | TGCGCCAGCAGCCACCCCGGGACTACTGCGCAGTATTTT
TRBJ2-1 | TRBV29-1 | NA | NA | CSARAPSYNEQFF | TGCAGCGCCCGCGCCCCTTCCTACAATGAGCAGTTCTTC
TRBJ2-7 | TRBV4-1 | NA | NA | CASSQAIAGTPYEQYF | TGCGCCAGCAGCCAAGCCATAGCCGGGACACCCTACGAGCAGTACTTC
TRBJ1-1 | TRBV4-1 | NA | TRBD1 | CASSHGGKGGANTEAFF | TGCGCCAGCAGCCATGGGGGGAAAGGGGGCGCGAACACTGAAGCTTTCTTT
TRBJ1-5 | TRBV7-8 | NA | TRBD1 | CASSGPGTGLFSKGNQPQHF | TGTGCCAGCAGCGGCCCCGGGACAGGGTTGTTTTCAAAAGGCAATCAGCCCCAGCATTTT
TRBJ1-4 | TRBV7-6 | NA | NA | CASKVGGLRTNEKLFF | TGTGCCAGCAAAGTTGGAGGACTTCGGACTAATGAAAAACTGTTTTTT
TRBJ1-2 | TRBV6-6 | few | NA | CASTGQFYGYTF | TGTGCCAGCACCGGACAGTTCTATGGCTACACCTTC
TRBJ2-2 | TRBV7-7 | NA | TRBD2 | CASSSFAGGSTGELFF | TGTGCCAGCAGCTCGTTCGCGGGGGGCAGCACCGGGGAGCTGTTTTTT
TRBJ2-7 | TRBV21-1 | many | NA | CASSGEGQGNPRGYEQYF | TGTGCCAGCTCCGGGGAGGGACAGGGGAACCCCAGGGGCTACGAGCAGTACTTC
TRBJ2-3 | TRBV30 | NA | NA | CAWSTVTDTQYF | TGTGCCTGGAGTACAGTAACAGATACGCAGTATTTT